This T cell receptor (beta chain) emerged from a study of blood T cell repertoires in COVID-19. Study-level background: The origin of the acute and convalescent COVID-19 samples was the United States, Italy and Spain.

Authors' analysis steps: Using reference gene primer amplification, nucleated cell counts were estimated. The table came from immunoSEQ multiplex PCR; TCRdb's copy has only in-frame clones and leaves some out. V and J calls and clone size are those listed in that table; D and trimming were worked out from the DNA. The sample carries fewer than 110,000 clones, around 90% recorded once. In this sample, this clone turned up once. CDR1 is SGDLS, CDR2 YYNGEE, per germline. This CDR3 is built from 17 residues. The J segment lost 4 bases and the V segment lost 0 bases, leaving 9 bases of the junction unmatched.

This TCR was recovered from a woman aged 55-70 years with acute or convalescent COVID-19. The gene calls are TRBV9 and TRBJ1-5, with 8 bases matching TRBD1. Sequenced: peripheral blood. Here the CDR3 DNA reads TGTGCCAGCAGCGTAGGGGCGGGAACAGGGGGAAATCAGCCCCAGCATTTT. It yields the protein CASSVGAGTGGNQPQHF. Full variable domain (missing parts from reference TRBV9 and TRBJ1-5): DSGVTQTPKHLITATGQRVTLRCSPRSGDLSVYWYQQSLDQGLQFLIQYYNGEERAKGNILERFSAQQFPDLHSELNLSSLELGDSALYFCASSVGAGTGGNQPQHFGDGTRLSIL.